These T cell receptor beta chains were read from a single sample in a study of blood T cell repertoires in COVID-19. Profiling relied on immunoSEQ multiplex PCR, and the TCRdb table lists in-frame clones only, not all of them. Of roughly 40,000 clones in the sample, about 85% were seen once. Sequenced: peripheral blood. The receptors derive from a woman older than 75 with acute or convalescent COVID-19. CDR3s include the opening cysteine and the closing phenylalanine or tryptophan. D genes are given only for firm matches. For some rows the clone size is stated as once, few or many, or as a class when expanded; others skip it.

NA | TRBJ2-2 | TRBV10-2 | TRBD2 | CASSDTSGATTNTGELFF | TGCGCCAGCAGTGACACTAGCGGGGCTACCACGAACACCGGGGAGCTGTTTTTT
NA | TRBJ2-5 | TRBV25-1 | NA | CASSDRQGIRETQYF | TGTGCCAGCAGTGATCGTCAGGGGATCCGAGAGACCCAGTACTTC
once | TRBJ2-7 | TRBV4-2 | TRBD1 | CASSQGGQGRNEQYF | TGTGCCAGCAGCCAAGGGGGACAGGGCCGGAATGAGCAGTACTTC
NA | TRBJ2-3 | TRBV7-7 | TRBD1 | CASSAGQGYTDTQYF | TGTGCCAGCAGCGCGGGACAGGGTTACACAGATACGCAGTATTTT
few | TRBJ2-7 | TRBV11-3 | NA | CASSLGDKVYEQYF | TGTGCCAGCAGCTTAGGGGACAAGGTCTACGAGCAGTACTTC
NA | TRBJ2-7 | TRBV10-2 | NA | CASKVGISYEQYF | TGCGCCAGCAAGGTCGGGATTTCCTACGAGCAGTACTTC
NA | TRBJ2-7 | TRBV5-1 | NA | CASSLSRRSTEQYF | TGCGCCAGCAGCTTGTCAAGGAGATCCACCGAGCAGTACTTC
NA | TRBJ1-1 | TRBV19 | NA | CASSISGAVGTEAFF | TGTGCCAGTAGTATCTCAGGGGCCGTGGGCACTGAAGCTTTCTTT
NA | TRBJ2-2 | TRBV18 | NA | CASSPGLALMRSAGELFF | TGTGCCAGCTCACCCGGGCTAGCTCTAATGCGTTCCGCCGGGGAGCTGTTTTTT
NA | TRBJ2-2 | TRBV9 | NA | CASSVAPEGAGELFF | TGTGCCAGCAGCGTAGCTCCGGAGGGAGCCGGGGAGCTGTTTTTT
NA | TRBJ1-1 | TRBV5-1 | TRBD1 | CASSLGTGGGFAFF | TGCGCCAGCAGCTTGGGGACAGGGGGCGGTTTTGCTTTCTTT
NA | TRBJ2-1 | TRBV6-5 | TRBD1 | CASRGQVGNEQFF | TGTGCCAGCAGAGGACAGGTCGGGAATGAGCAGTTCTTC
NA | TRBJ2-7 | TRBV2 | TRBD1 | CASRSSGTVHF | TGTGCCAGCAGAAGCTCCGGGACAGTCCACTTC
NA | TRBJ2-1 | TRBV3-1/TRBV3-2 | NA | CASSPKAYNEQFF | TGTGCCAGCAGCCCCAAAGCTTACAATGAGCAGTTCTTC
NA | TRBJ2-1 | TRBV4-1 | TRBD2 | CASSQEPSGSRYNEQFF | TGCGCCAGCAGCCAAGAGCCTAGCGGGAGTAGGTACAATGAGCAGTTCTTC
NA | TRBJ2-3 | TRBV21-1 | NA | CASSKVLTGVGTDTQYF | TGTGCCAGCAGCAAAGTTCTGACAGGGGTAGGTACAGATACGCAGTATTTT
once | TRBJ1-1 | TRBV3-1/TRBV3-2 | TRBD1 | CASMRTGTTEAFF | TGTGCCAGCATGAGGACAGGGACGACTGAAGCTTTCTTT
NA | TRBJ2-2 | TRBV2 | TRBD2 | CASGSGLATGELFF | TGTGCCAGCGGAAGTGGACTAGCGACTGGGGAGCTGTTTTTT
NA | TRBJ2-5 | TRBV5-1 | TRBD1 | CASSWGTGGEETQYF | TGCGCCAGCAGCTGGGGGACAGGGGGCGAAGAGACCCAGTACTTC
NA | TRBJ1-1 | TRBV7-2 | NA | CASSRGMSVTEAFF | TGTGCCAGCAGCAGGGGCATGTCGGTCACTGAAGCTTTCTTT
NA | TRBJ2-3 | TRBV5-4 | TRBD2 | CASSLKLAGVTDTQYF | TGTGCCAGCAGCCTAAAACTAGCGGGAGTCACAGATACGCAGTATTTT
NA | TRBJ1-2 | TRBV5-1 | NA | CASSDNLGGYTF | TGCGCCAGCAGCGACAACTTGGGCGGCTACACCTTC
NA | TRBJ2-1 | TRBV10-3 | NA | CAISREWGDEQFF | TGTGCCATCAGCCGGGAATGGGGGGATGAGCAGTTCTTC
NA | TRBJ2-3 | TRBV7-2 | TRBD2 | CASSLRRAGAGDTQYF | TGTGCCAGCAGCTTAAGGCGAGCGGGAGCGGGGGATACGCAGTATTTT
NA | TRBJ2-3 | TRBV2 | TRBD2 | CASSETASGGGTDTQYF | TGTGCCAGCAGTGAAACGGCTAGCGGGGGGGGCACAGATACGCAGTATTTT
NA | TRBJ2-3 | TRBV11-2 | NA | CASKGGPSTDTQYF | TGTGCCAGCAAAGGCGGTCCTAGCACAGATACGCAGTATTTT
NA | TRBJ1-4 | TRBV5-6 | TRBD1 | CASSFAGTGFAKLFF | TGTGCCAGCAGCTTTGCCGGGACAGGGTTTGCAAAACTGTTTTTT
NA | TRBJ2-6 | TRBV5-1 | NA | CASSLETALSGANVLTF | TGCGCCAGCAGCTTGGAGACAGCCCTCTCTGGGGCCAACGTCCTGACTTTC
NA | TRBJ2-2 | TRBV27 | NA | CASSWGRTSGELFF | TGTGCCAGCAGTTGGGGGCGAACGTCCGGGGAGCTGTTTTTT
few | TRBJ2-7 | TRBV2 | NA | CASSERYEQYF | TGTGCCAGCAGTGAACGCTACGAGCAGTACTTC
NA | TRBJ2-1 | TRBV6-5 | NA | CASSYTGTTSYNEQFF | TGTGCCAGCAGTTACACCGGGACAACCTCCTACAATGAGCAGTTCTTC
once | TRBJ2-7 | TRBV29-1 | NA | CSVGAGEVYEQYF | TGCAGCGTTGGGGCAGGGGAAGTCTACGAGCAGTACTTC
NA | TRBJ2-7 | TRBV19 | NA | CASSMFPRTYEQYF | TGTGCCAGTAGTATGTTCCCTAGAACCTACGAGCAGTACTTC
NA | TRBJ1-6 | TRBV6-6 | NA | CASRRTDNSPLHF | TGTGCCAGCAGAAGGACAGATAATTCACCCCTCCACTTT
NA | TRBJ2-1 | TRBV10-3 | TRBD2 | CAIRTGTSSDEQFF | TGTGCCATCAGAACCGGGACTAGCTCCGATGAGCAGTTCTTC
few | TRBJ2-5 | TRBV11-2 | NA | CASSLEGSETQYF | TGTGCCAGCAGCTTGGAGGGATCAGAGACCCAGTACTTC
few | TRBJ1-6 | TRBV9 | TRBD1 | CASSSRTGEGSPLHF | TGTGCCAGCAGCTCCAGGACAGGGGAGGGTTCACCCCTCCACTTT
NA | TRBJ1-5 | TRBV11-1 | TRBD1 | CASSRESRGPDQPQHF | TGTGCCAGCAGCCGCGAGTCCAGGGGGCCAGATCAGCCCCAGCATTTT
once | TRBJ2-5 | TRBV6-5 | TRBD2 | CASSLSGRYQETQYF | TGTGCCAGCAGTCTTAGCGGGCGGTACCAAGAGACCCAGTACTTC
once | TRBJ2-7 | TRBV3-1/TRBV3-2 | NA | CASSQEASGLGPYEQYF | TGTGCCAGCAGCCAGGAAGCCTCGGGACTGGGACCCTACGAGCAGTACTTC
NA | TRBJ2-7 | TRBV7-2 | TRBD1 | CASSPRTGKTYEQYF | TGTGCCAGCAGCCCGAGGACAGGGAAAACCTACGAGCAGTACTTC
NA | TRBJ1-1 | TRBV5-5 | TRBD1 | CASSLAIGGGMNTEAFF | TGTGCCAGCAGCTTGGCCATAGGGGGCGGGATGAACACTGAAGCTTTCTTT